One sample yielded the 31 T cell receptor beta chains listed below, sequenced in a study of T cell responses to AZD1222 COVID-19 vaccine. Only in-frame clones appear in the TCRdb table, and some are missing; sequencing was by immunoSEQ multiplex PCR. The sample consists of tens of thousands of clones, about nine tenths of them appearing once. This specimen was peripheral blood, taken on day 0 of AZD1222 vaccination. These receptors came from an adult in good health.

V is TRBV12-3 or TRBV12-4 and J is TRBJ2-7; a weak D match, TRBD2 (5 bases). The V and J ends lost 3 bases and 0 bases respectively, with 6 bases between them. The CDR3 spans 13 residues. In DNA form, the CDR3 reads TGTGCCAGCAGTTTTCGGGGCTCCTACGAGCAGTACTTC. Translated, it gives CASSFRGSYEQYF.

The rearrangement links TRBV5-4 to TRBJ2-7; possibly TRBD2 for D (5 bases). The germline V gene has CDR1 SGHNT and CDR2 YYREEE (reference sequence). This CDR3 comprises 14 residues. Trimming removed 1 base from V and 2 bases from J, with 10 bases in between. This CDR3 is CASSLYGKTYEQYF. The CDR3 DNA is TGTGCCAGCAGCTTGTACGGGAAAACCTACGAGCAGTACTTC.

V gene TRBV12-5 combines with J gene TRBJ1-4; D ambiguous. V shed 4 bases and J shed 5 bases, with 8 bases lying between them. The length of the CDR3 is 13 residues. Germline CDR1 reads LGHNT; CDR2 reads FRNRAP. CDR3 residues: CASGSGNNEKLFF. CDR3 coding DNA: TGTGCTAGTGGTTCAGGCAACAATGAAAAACTGTTTTTT.

The rearrangement links TRBV18 to TRBJ2-7, with a tentative D call TRBD1 (5 bases). V lost 8 bases and J 5 bases, leaving 16 bases between the germline ends. CDR1 is KGHSH, CDR2 LQKENI, per germline. This CDR3 has 13 amino acids. CDR3 protein: CASTPDPRDEQYF. The CDR3 bases are TGTGCCAGCACCCCAGACCCCAGGGACGAGCAGTACTTC. The full variable domain, completed using reference TRBV18 and TRBJ2-7, is NAGVMQNPRHLVRRRGQEARLRCSPMKGHSHVYWYRQLPEEGLKFMVYLQKENIIDESGMPKERFSAEFPKEGPSILRIQQVVRGDSAAYFCASTPDPRDEQYFGPGTRLTVT.

The chain employs TRBV13 and TRBJ2-7, with 12 bases fitting TRBD2. Germline V gene sequence: CDR1 PRHDT, CDR2 FYEKMQ (reference sequence). V lost 5 bases and J lost 0; bases outside the gene matches: 2. This CDR3 comprises 15 residues. CDR3 sequence: CASSRTSGNSYEQYF. In DNA form, the CDR3 reads TGTGCCAGCAGCAGGACTAGCGGGAACTCCTACGAGCAGTACTTC.

The chain combines TRBV16 with TRBJ1-1, with D uncertain. Between the trimmed V and J ends, which lost 3 bases and 1 base, there was a span of 12 bases. The CDR3 has 15 amino acids. The germline V gene encodes CDR1 KGHSY and CDR2 FQNENV. CDR3 nucleotides: TGTGCCAGCAGCCACCCCGGATCCGGGAACACTGAAGCTTTCTTT. Its protein is CASSHPGSGNTEAFF.

The chain has TRBV2 and TRBJ2-7, with TRBD2 as a possible D gene (5 bases). Germline lookup yields CDR1 SNHLY and CDR2 FYNNEI. The V end lost 6 bases, the J end lost 4 bases, and 19 bases lay between the germline ends. This CDR3 spans 15 amino acids. The CDR3 protein is CASSRGVAAQYEQYF. Here the CDR3 DNA reads TGTGCCAGCAGCCGGGGAGTGGCGGCTCAGTACGAGCAGTACTTC.

The chain joins TRBV6-2 or TRBV6-3 to TRBJ1-2; no clear D gene. Germline lookup yields CDR1 MNHEY and CDR2 SVGEGT. The CDR3 has 13 residues. The germline V and J ends were trimmed by 2 bases and 2 bases, with 6 bases remaining between them. Written as DNA, the CDR3 is TGTGCCAGCAGTTACCGCTCGAACTATGGCTACACCTTC. Translated, it gives CASSYRSNYGYTF.

The chain carries TRBV9 and TRBJ1-6, with D uncertain. Trimming left V 2 bases short and J 6 bases short, with 9 bases between. There are 14 residues in the CDR3. CDR1 and CDR2 (germline): SGDLS, YYNGEE. The CDR3: CASSVGKANSPLHF. The CDR3 DNA sequence: TGTGCCAGCAGCGTTGGGAAGGCTAATTCACCCCTCCACTTT. Full variable domain (rest looked up from reference TRBV9 and TRBJ1-6): DSGVTQTPKHLITATGQRVTLRCSPRSGDLSVYWYQQSLDQGLQFLIQYYNGEERAKGNILERFSAQQFPDLHSELNLSSLELGDSALYFCASSVGKANSPLHFGNGTRLTVT.

The V and J genes are TRBV7-6 and TRBJ1-3, with D perhaps TRBD1 (5 bases). The length of the CDR3 is 17 residues. Germline CDR1 reads SGHVS; CDR2 reads FNYEAQ. V lost 5 bases to trimming and J lost 0 bases, with 17 bases between them. The CDR3 DNA sequence: TGTGCCAGCAGCCCCTGGGAAGGGGACCCCTCTGGAAACACCATATATTTT. Translating gives CASSPWEGDPSGNTIYF.

This chain joins TRBV2 and TRBJ2-3, with D possibly being TRBD1 or TRBD2 (5 bases each). Trimming shortened V by 4 bases and J by 6 bases, and 20 bases separated the two germline ends. The CDR3 loop spans 16 amino acids. Germline V gives CDR1 SNHLY, CDR2 FYNNEI. CDR3 bases: TGTGCCAGCAGTGTAGTTGAGGGGTACCTCGGGGATACGCAGTATTTT. As protein: CASSVVEGYLGDTQYF.

As DNA, the CDR3 is TGTGCCAGTAGTATGACAACAGATACGCAGTATTTT. Translating it yields CASSMTTDTQYF. This chain links TRBV19 with TRBJ2-3; D is unclear. Germline values: CDR1 LNHDA, CDR2 SQIVND (reference sequence). CDR3 length equals 12 residues. Trimming took 3 bases from V and 3 from J, leaving 4 bases between them.

The chain links TRBV19 to TRBJ2-1; 7 nucleotides line up with TRBD2. V was pared by 1 base and J by 3 bases, with 3 bases of the junction left unmatched. Germline V gene sequence: CDR1 LNHDA, CDR2 SQIVND (reference sequence). The CDR3 has 15 amino acids. The CDR3 region is CASSIGTSDYNEQFF. The CDR3 DNA reads as TGTGCCAGTAGTATAGGAACTAGCGACTACAATGAGCAGTTCTTC.

The genes are TRBV5-1 and TRBJ1-2, with D perhaps TRBD1 (5 bases). The CDR3 has 14 amino acids. Trimming took off 4 bases at V and 8 bases at J, with 18 bases between the two ends. Germline loops: CDR1 SGHRS, CDR2 YFSETQ. CDR3 loop: CASSPSGGEEGYTF. CDR3 DNA: TGCGCCAGCAGCCCCTCCGGGGGGGAGGAGGGCTACACCTTC.

V is TRBV21-1 and J is TRBJ2-5; the table's D call TRBD2 went unverified against the DNA. TRBV21-1 is labeled a pseudogene. The CDR3 is 19 amino acids. CDR3 amino acids: CASSKVIRLAGGIQETQYF. Here the CDR3 DNA reads TGTGCCAGCAGCAAAGTAATTCGGCTAGCGGGGGGGATTCAAGAGACCCAGTACTTC.

The gene calls are TRBV3-1 (or the pseudogene TRBV3-2) and TRBJ1-2; D is unclear. The length of the CDR3 is 14 residues. Germline-derived CDR1 and CDR2 are LGHDT and YNNKEL (reference sequence). Deletions cut 0 bases from V and 8 bases from J, with 13 bases between. The chain's CDR3 is CASSQDGPGSGYTF. CDR3 bases: TGTGCCAGCAGCCAAGATGGTCCAGGAAGCGGCTACACCTTC.

This chain joins TRBV19 and TRBJ2-1; D possibly matches TRBD1 or TRBD2 (6 bases each). This CDR3 is built from 13 residues. V lost 4 bases and J 7 bases, leaving 11 bases between the germline ends. Germline V gene sequence: CDR1 LNHDA, CDR2 SQIVND (reference sequence). CDR3: CASSNKGGNEQFF. As DNA, the CDR3 is TGTGCCAGTAGTAATAAAGGGGGGAATGAGCAGTTCTTC.

The chain joins TRBV6-5 to TRBJ2-1, with D perhaps matching TRBD2 (5 bases). Deletions cut 3 bases from V and 2 bases from J, with 8 bases between. The CDR3 has 14 amino acids. Per germline, CDR1 MNHEY and CDR2 SVGAGI. Here the CDR3 reads CASSYGLTYNEQFF. DNA for the CDR3: TGTGCCAGCAGTTATGGACTTACCTACAATGAGCAGTTCTTC.

The V and J genes are TRBV11-3 and TRBJ1-3; D gene uncertain. V lost 5 bases, J lost 1 base, and 12 bases lay in between. Germline lookup yields CDR1 SGHNT and CDR2 YENEEA. The CDR3 extends over 15 amino acids. The chain's CDR3 is CASSLAILSGNTIYF. In nucleotides, the CDR3 is TGTGCCAGCAGCCTCGCGATCTTATCTGGAAACACCATATATTTT. Variable domain in full (rest from reference TRBV11-3 and TRBJ1-3): EAGVVQSPRYKIIEKKQPVAFWCNPISGHNTLYWYLQNLGQGPELLIRYENEEAVDDSQLPKDRFSAERLKGVDSTLKIQPAELGDSAVYLCASSLAILSGNTIYFGEGSWLTVV.

V and J are TRBV5-1 and TRBJ2-1; 8 bases agree with TRBD1. Germline CDR1 and CDR2: SGHRS and YFSETQ. The CDR3 runs to 16 residues. V gave up 4 bases and J gave up 4 bases; unmatched junction bases: 10. CDR3 region: CASSPPRTGSYNEQFF. The CDR3 DNA sequence: TGCGCCAGCAGCCCCCCCAGGACAGGGTCTTACAATGAGCAGTTCTTC.

V usage is TRBV7-3 and J usage is TRBJ2-7; D call uncertain. The CDR3 is 13 amino acids. Deletions cut 2 bases from V and 5 bases from J, with 10 bases between. Germline V gene lookup returns CDR1 SGHTA and CDR2 FQGTGA. This chain's CDR3 is CASSLWADNEQYF. For the CDR3, the DNA is TGTGCCAGCAGCTTATGGGCCGACAACGAGCAGTACTTC.

A few counts support this clone. This rearrangement joins TRBV7-2 to TRBJ1-6; D is perhaps TRBD1 (5 bases). Germline V lookup: CDR1 SGHTA, CDR2 FQGNSA. V was trimmed by 3 bases and J by 5 bases, leaving 8 bases between them. The CDR3 covers 14 residues. CDR3 DNA: TGTGCCAGCAGCTTCCAGGGTAATAATTCACCCCTCCACTTT. It translates to CASSFQGNNSPLHF.

CDR3 sequence reads: CASSPQGAPAEAFF. For the CDR3, the DNA is TGTGCCAGCTCACCCCAGGGGGCGCCCGCTGAAGCTTTCTTT. This chain joins TRBV18 and TRBJ1-1; 8 bases align to TRBD1. The CDR3 is made up of 14 amino acids. Germline V gene sequence: CDR1 KGHSH, CDR2 LQKENI. The ends lost 3 bases at V and 6 bases at J; junction bases unmatched: 6.

The CDR3 nucleotides are TGCAGCGTTGAGGGGGCGCGGGGGGCCAACGTCCTGACTTTC. It specifies CSVEGARGANVLTF. The chain carries TRBV29-1 and TRBJ2-6, with a tentative D call TRBD1 (6 bases). CDR3 length: 14 amino acids. Trimming cost V 3 bases and J 4 bases, with 10 bases left between them. Per germline, CDR1 SQVTM and CDR2 ANQGSEA. Variable domain in full (rest from reference TRBV29-1 and TRBJ2-6): SAVISQKPSRDICQRGTSLTIQCQVDSQVTMMFWYRQQPGQSLTLIATANQGSEATYESGFVIDKFPISRPNLTFSTLTVSNMSPEDSSIYLCSVEGARGANVLTFGAGSRLTVL.

This chain joins TRBV14 and TRBJ1-4, with D possibly TRBD1 on 6 matching bases. Germline V lookup: CDR1 SGHDN, CDR2 FVKESK. The V end lost 4 bases, the J end lost 7 bases, and 22 bases lay between the germline ends. CDR3 length equals 17 residues. The CDR3 region is CASSPGMFLDRSEKLFF. CDR3 coding DNA: TGTGCCAGCAGCCCAGGGATGTTTTTGGACAGATCTGAAAAACTGTTTTTT.

The chain combines TRBV30 with TRBJ1-2, with D possibly TRBD1 on 5 matching bases. CDR1 is GTSNPN, CDR2 SVGIG, per germline (reference sequence). Trimming pared 3 bases from V and 2 bases from J, leaving 7 bases between. CDR3 length equals 12 residues. CDR3 DNA sequence: TGTGCCTGGAGGGGGCGAAACTATGGCTACACCTTC. Amino acid sequence: CAWRGRNYGYTF.

The gene calls are TRBV28 and TRBJ1-1; D gene unclear. CDR1 and CDR2 (germline): MDHEN, SYDVKM. There are 15 residues in the CDR3. V was clipped by 2 bases and J by 2 bases, with 12 bases between them. The DNA of the CDR3 is TGTGCCAGCAGTTTAGATCCCCGGCCTAACACTGAAGCTTTCTTT. This codes for CASSLDPRPNTEAFF.

This rearrangement joins TRBV30 to TRBJ2-7; TRBD1 is a possible D gene (5 bases). Trimming stripped 6 bases from V and 4 bases from J, with 7 bases between. Germline values: CDR1 GTSNPN, CDR2 SVGIG (reference sequence). The CDR3 has 10 amino acids. CDR3 nucleotides: TGTGCCTGCGACAGTTACGAGCAGTACTTC. Protein sequence: CACDSYEQYF.

The chain couples TRBV5-1 to TRBJ1-1; the D is unclear. The CDR3 length is 13 residues. CDR1 and CDR2 from the germline V gene are SGHRS and YFSETQ. Trimming pared 5 bases from V and 0 bases from J, leaving 8 bases between. CDR3 sequence reads: CASRGEMNTEAFF. In nucleotides, the CDR3 is TGCGCCAGCAGAGGCGAAATGAACACTGAAGCTTTCTTT.

This chain links TRBV14 with TRBJ2-1, with TRBD2 matching over 8 bases. This CDR3 has 16 amino acids. The germline V gene encodes CDR1 SGHDN and CDR2 FVKESK. The V segment lost 3 bases and the J segment 7 bases; nucleotides outside the gene matches: 11. The CDR3 DNA reads as TGTGCCAGCAGCCACCTAGGTCGGGGGGGCGTTAATGAGCAGTTCTTC. The encoded protein is CASSHLGRGGVNEQFF. The whole variable domain, remainder taken from reference TRBV14 and TRBJ2-1, is EAGVTQFPSHSVIEKGQTVTLRCDPISGHDNLYWYRRVMGKEIKFLLHFVKESKQDESGMPNNRFLAERTGGTYSTLKVQPAELEDSGVYFCASSHLGRGGVNEQFFGPGTRLTVL.

This rearrangement joins TRBV5-1 to TRBJ1-4; D unresolved. Per the germline V gene, CDR1 is SGHRS and CDR2 is YFSETQ. The CDR3 totals 13 residues. V lost 4 bases, J lost 7 bases, and 11 bases lay in between. The CDR3 loop reads CASSRAEGEKLFF. In nucleotides, the CDR3 is TGCGCCAGCAGCCGGGCGGAGGGTGAAAAACTGTTTTTT.